Presented here are 6 T cell receptor beta chains from one specimen sequenced in a study of T-cell memory formation after mild COVID-19. TCRdb analysed the 5' RACE reads with MiXCR anew, one entry per CDR3 protein. The table lists hundreds of thousands of distinct CDR3 sequences, around 15% of them singletons. Sequencing input: PBMCs or a T cell subset sorted from them (not recorded which). The receptors originated from a man between 18 and 29 years old who had mild COVID-19 (a few samples of this study predate the infection). Cell type and time point are not known.

This clonotype was seen a few times. V gene TRBV4-2 combines with J gene TRBJ2-5, with D uncertain. V dropped 4 bases and J dropped 4 bases, with 10 bases sitting between them. The germline gives CDR1 LGHNA, CDR2 YNFKEQ. The CDR3 runs 13 residues. The CDR3 loop is CASSLGRIETQYF. The DNA for the CDR3 is TGTGCCAGCAGCCTAGGAAGGATAGAGACCCAGTACTTC.

This clonotype was counted a single time. The chain links TRBV4-1 to TRBJ1-4; TRBD1 aligns across 9 bases. CDR3 length: 15 amino acids. Losses at the gene ends were 2 bases for V and 8 bases for J; bases not matched to a gene: 6. Germline values: CDR1 MGHRA, CDR2 YSYEKL. CDR3 coding DNA: TGCGCCAGCAGCCAAACAGGGGGCTCAGGGGAAAAACTGTTTTTT. Its translation: CASSQTGGSGEKLFF.

This clonotype came up a few times. The V call is TRBV5-5, the J call TRBJ2-7, with TRBD2 matching 7 bases. With 3 bases clipped from V and 2 bases from J, the junction kept 5 bases outside the gene matches. CDR1 and CDR2 (germline): SGHKS, YYEKEE (reference sequence). The CDR3 sequence is 14 residues long. The CDR3 DNA reads as TGTGCCAGCAGCTGGGCGGGGGAAACCTACGAGCAGTACGTC. Its protein is CASSWAGETYEQYV.

The chain employs TRBV29-1 and TRBJ2-5, with D unclear. Germline-derived CDR1 and CDR2 are SQVTM and ANQGSEA. The CDR3 runs to 15 residues. The V and J ends lost 7 bases and 3 bases respectively, with 21 bases between them. As DNA, the CDR3 is TGCAGCGGTAGTAGGTTTGGCAGTCCTAAAGAGACCCAGTACTTC. It is translated as CSGSRFGSPKETQYF.

The chain has TRBV3-1 and TRBJ2-3; no clear D. Germline-derived CDR1 and CDR2 are LGHDT and YNNKEL (reference sequence). This CDR3 comprises 15 residues. The V end was cut by 4 bases, the J end by 4 bases, with 15 bases between. The CDR3 sequence: CASSLRGVAPDTQYF. CDR3 DNA: TGTGCCAGCAGCCTACGAGGTGTGGCCCCAGATACGCAGTATTTT.

The V and J genes are TRBV10-3 and TRBJ1-2; 8 bases map to TRBD1. The CDR3 runs 12 residues. Trimming removed 4 bases from V and 10 bases from J; junction bases left unmatched: 5. Per the germline V gene, CDR1 is ENHRY and CDR2 is SYGVKD. The chain's CDR3 is CAISGPGGAYTF. The DNA for the CDR3 is TGTGCCATCAGTGGGCCAGGGGGCGCCTACACCTTC.